This is a list of T cell receptor beta chains from one sample in a study of T-cell memory formation after mild COVID-19. TCRdb reprocessed the 5' RACE reads with MiXCR, giving one entry per CDR3 protein. The sample lists about 430,000 distinct CDR3 sequences, under 20% seen once, with 20% to 25% in the top ten. The sample consisted of PBMCs or a T cell subset sorted from them (not recorded which). The receptor source for this set is a man aged 18 to 35 who had mild COVID-19 (a few samples of this study predate the infection). Cell type and time point are not known. Each CDR3 is given without its conserved first and last residue. D genes are given only for firm matches.

>TRBJ1-5|.|TRBV28
ASSFGGREQPQH
>TRBJ1-2|.|TRBV10-3
AISEATGFLYGYT
>TRBJ2-5|.|TRBV6-1
ASTRTAQETQY
>TRBJ2-2|TRBD2|TRBV20-1
SARKPGLAANTGELF
>TRBJ2-2|TRBD2|TRBV11-2
ASRPLREGSNTGELF
>TRBJ1-2|.|TRBV6-2/TRBV6-3
ASSYEGLYGYT
>TRBJ2-6|.|TRBV27
ASSPRGPSGANVLT
>TRBJ1-1|TRBD1|TRBV15
ATSRALLRDRGTEAF
>TRBJ2-3|.|TRBV3-1
ASSQDLARADTQY
>TRBJ2-1|.|TRBV11-1
ASSQTRNEQF
>TRBJ1-1|.|TRBV5-1
ASSLAHSNTEAF
>TRBJ2-1|.|TRBV12-3/TRBV12-4
ASRPTGTAGEQF
>TRBJ2-5|.|TRBV10-3
AISESMGGTQY
>TRBJ1-5|TRBD1|TRBV4-1
ASSQPGQGPNQPQH
>TRBJ2-3|TRBD2|TRBV9
ASSGETSGATDTQY
>TRBJ1-5|.|TRBV5-5
ASSSDRYSNQPQH
>TRBJ2-5|.|TRBV7-2
ASSFWRGQKQETQY
>TRBJ2-2|.|TRBV27
ATLFAGELF
>TRBJ2-3|.|TRBV20-1
SAREAGQDTQY
>TRBJ2-3|.|TRBV9
ASSFRTVPGTDTQY
>TRBJ2-5|TRBD2|TRBV7-6
ASSPSGAVETQY
>TRBJ1-5|.|TRBV12-5
ASGLGHPPEPQH
>TRBJ1-1|TRBD1|TRBV20-1
SATTGVRNTEAF
>TRBJ2-6|.|TRBV5-4
ASSLSGASSGANVLT
>TRBJ2-5|TRBD2|TRBV12-3/TRBV12-4
ASSLAGGGVETQY
>TRBJ2-5|.|TRBV24-1
ATSDRAGRLETQY
>TRBJ2-1|.|TRBV4-3
ASSQDNPLPQHEQF
>TRBJ1-6|TRBD1|TRBV2
ASTQGQYNSPLH
>TRBJ2-1|.|TRBV5-1
ASSLNVQRGNEQF
>TRBJ1-5|.|TRBV12-3/TRBV12-4
ASTPGIGQPQH
>TRBJ2-7|TRBD1|TRBV15
ATSLGTGTNIYEQY
>TRBJ1-5|.|TRBV6-1
ASFLGAEGQPQH
>TRBJ2-7|.|TRBV29-1
SVEDRRSSYEQY
>TRBJ1-1|TRBD1|TRBV7-9
ASSSSGTDTEAF
>TRBJ1-2|.|TRBV28
ASSANWVYGYT
>TRBJ1-6|TRBD1|TRBV20-1
SAFSRQGMSWSPLH
>TRBJ2-5|.|TRBV18
ASSQSMETQY
>TRBJ2-5|TRBD1|TRBV5-1
ASSLGQGTVETQY
>TRBJ2-1|TRBD2|TRBV5-1
ASSLVAGEQF
>TRBJ2-2|TRBD1|TRBV4-2
DSSQKAVGQGYNTGELF
>TRBJ2-4|TRBD1|TRBV29-1
SVADRGNIQY
>TRBJ1-5|TRBD1|TRBV24-1
ATSENPGQGRKWTQPQH
>TRBJ1-2|.|TRBV5-6
ASSSGDYGYT
>TRBJ2-2|.|TRBV6-5
ASSYGGTELF
>TRBJ2-2|TRBD1|TRBV27
ASSPYPGQGAGELF
>TRBJ1-2|.|TRBV7-9
ASSLGRLSGGYT
>TRBJ2-3|.|TRBV6-5
TSSYSGSVGDTQY
>TRBJ1-1|.|TRBV2
ASSDRAVNTEAF
>TRBJ1-3|.|TRBV4-3
ASSQALGGVGGNTIY
>TRBJ2-3|.|TRBV4-2
ASSQVFDIDTGDTQY
>TRBJ2-2|TRBD1|TRBV4-1
ASEPGQGYTGELF
>TRBJ2-1|.|TRBV20-1
SATRGVLDNEQF
>TRBJ2-6|.|TRBV6-5
ASSYEGPGANVLT
>TRBJ1-2|.|TRBV27
ASSLRINYGYT
>TRBJ2-1|TRBD1|TRBV5-1
ASSFFQGADNEQF
>TRBJ1-3|TRBD1|TRBV5-1
ASSPGTDGNTIY